Sequencing of this TCR beta chain was carried out in a study of spatial heterogeneity in lung cancer (dated by TCRdb to between 2018 and 2021). With regard to the full study: Donors were some 78 patients with early-stage, untreated non-small cell lung cancer from the lung TRACERx cohort. Follow-up PBMC samples were sequenced whenever available, and the median time to follow-up was roughly 2 years after resection. More beta-chain than alpha-chain transcripts were consistently detected, likely reflecting higher beta-chain transcript abundance. In the raw uncorrected reads, each unique combination of TCR and UMI appeared more than ten times on average. The study quantitatively compared TCR alpha and beta repertoires across multiple tumor regions, matched nontumor lung and blood in non-small cell lung cancer. The study linked features of the TCR repertoire to counts of nonsynonymous mutations, which were determined by whole-exome sequencing of tumor tissue. Both alpha and beta chains were TCR-sequenced in around 220 tumor regions, roughly 70 matched nontumor lung samples and roughly 50 PBMC samples obtained at surgery. Study-wide findings and limitations: Confirming at a functional level the hypothesis that regional TCRs recognize regional mutations was considered to require additional single-cell paired TCR alpha and beta sequencing. Only 14 patients were included in comparisons of baseline and follow-up blood repertoires. Ubiquitous expanded tumor TCRs were detected in blood more often at tumor resection than at routine follow-up.

The V end loses 0 bases and the J end loses 11 bases, and a stretch of 14 bases separates them. The CDR3 numbers 15 residues from cysteine through phenylalanine. The only DNA kept is the CDR3, 45 bases in frame from the first base. The germline V gene (reference sequence) supplies CDR1 LGHDT and CDR2 YNNKEL. This clonotype was observed many times. Its recognized antigen is unknown. Base qualities are not recorded, but no much larger clone differs from it by a single base. Library generation was performed with 5' RACE. The instrument given in TCRdb is NextSeq 500. In the TCR library protocol, a unique molecular identifier was attached to each TCR cDNA molecule so that PCR and sequencing errors could be corrected. In the source study's methods: TCR identification, UMI-based error correction and CDR3 extraction were all carried out with Decombinator tools. TCRs above a frequency of 2 per 1,000, corresponding to the top 1% of the tumor frequency distribution, were defined as expanded. Renyi diversity was computed with the R vegan package after each repertoire had been subsampled 100 times to 5,000 TCRs. CDR3 similarity networks were built from amino acid triplet string-kernel similarity, with CDR3s being connected when pairwise similarity was above 0.82. TCRdb trimmed the raw reads at Q25, called clones with MiXCR and kept productive beta chains. Entries that share a CDR3 protein sequence are merged under the most common genes and DNA. The V and J calls here are based on TCRdb, not the publication. The sample contains approximately 39,000 distinct CDR3 sequences, about 7.9% of them found a single time. Of the sample, 9.4% falls within the top ten clones.

The sample's time point label, decoded: blood at routine non-recurrence follow-up after resection. TCR sequencing used whole RNA extracted from tumor and nontumor lung tissue, or from cryopreserved PBMC samples, without cell sorting. Patients were selected for TCR sequencing only if sufficient RNA was available from at least two tumor regions. The chain was built from TRBV3-1 and TRBJ1-6; TRBD1 is perhaps the D gene, given 5 matching bases. This sample comprised PBMCs, obtained at follow-up. The clonotype originates from a male donor with early-stage non-small cell lung cancer. The sequence in DNA is TGTGCCAGCAGCCAAGATGACAGCCTCGAGCCACCCCTCCACTTT. Translated, this gives CASSQDDSLEPPLHF.